The entry that follows covers one TCR beta chain sequence. The method was immunoSEQ multiplex PCR; TCRdb's version includes in-frame clones alone and lacks a portion of them. The table has some 100,000 clones, around 91% seen once. The data belong to a study of OX40 agonist ivuxolimab in advanced cancers. V shed 1 base, J shed 4 bases, and the junction held 6 bases outside the gene matches. Per the germline V gene, CDR1 is SGHRS and CDR2 is YFSETQ. The CDR3 spans 16 residues. The source material was CD4+ or CD8+ T cells sorted from blood, sampled in a trial of the OX40 agonist ivuxolimab. The chain uses TRBV5-1 and TRBJ2-3, with 10 bases fitting TRBD2. This receptor was identified in an adult with an advanced solid tumor such as melanoma, head and neck, liver or kidney cancer. In DNA form, the CDR3 reads TGCGCCAGCAGCTTGCTGCCTAGCGGGAGCCCAGATACGCAGTATTTT. This encodes CASSLLPSGSPDTQYF.